The clone carrying this T cell receptor (beta chain) was seen repeatedly, ten times or more. Its antigen is unidentified. Time point defined: healthy volunteer bleed at 2 weeks. Unfractionated whole blood yielded the extracted total RNA. This CDR3 comprises 14 residues. With 4 bases removed from V and 5 bases from J, the gap between germline ends came to 15 bases. The germline CDR1 and CDR2 sequences are DFQATT and SNEGSKA (reference sequence). The data originate from a study of human T cells and chemical hapten exposure. Study-wide background: It was small differences in pooled library volume that mainly caused per-sample TCR yields to vary. Study-wide findings and caveats: Among TCRs, those above 1 in 1000 frequency were unaffected by DPC sensitization.

Individual cDNA molecules (in the library) carried attached unique molecular identifiers. In the original workflow: Samples ranged from 23,224 to 690,600 TCRs, with a median of approximately 90,000. Each CDR3 protein is one row after TCRdb ran MiXCR on the RACE reads. For this entry, the V and J calls and clone size follow TCRdb and not the study's own pipeline. The table lists around 130,000 distinct CDR3 sequences, roughly 9.5% of them singletons. This chain joins TRBV20-1 and TRBJ2-1; possible D gene TRBD1, 5 bases. The clonotype comes from a male donor in good health. Some clones in this sample may be carry-over from other donors' samples. Source material: whole blood. The CDR3: CSAKGSGWDNEQFF. CDR3 nucleotides: TGCAGTGCTAAGGGCTCAGGGTGGGACAATGAGCAGTTCTTC.